The clone carrying this T cell receptor (beta chain) was seen a few times. The source of the sample is a study of T-cell reconstitution after alpha-beta-depleted transplantation in children. The TCRbeta library incorporated unique molecular identifiers. Each CDR3 protein is one row after TCRdb ran MiXCR on the PCR reads. Among approximately 520,000 distinct CDR3 sequences listed, less than 35% were seen once. The CDR3 loop spans 16 amino acids. V dropped 6 bases and J dropped 1; count of bases not matched to a gene: 9. CDR1 and CDR2 from the germline V gene are DFQATT and SNEGSKA (reference sequence).

Sequenced here: PBMCs from the stem cell graft donor, sampled from the stem cell graft. This clonotype was obtained from a human donor who donated a stem cell graft to a child with aplastic anemia. The chain uses TRBV20-1 and TRBJ1-5, with 10 bases that match TRBD1. CDR3 region: CSASRQGAMSNQPQHF. In DNA, the CDR3 is TGCAGTGCCTCCCGACAGGGGGCTATGAGCAATCAGCCCCAGCATTTT.